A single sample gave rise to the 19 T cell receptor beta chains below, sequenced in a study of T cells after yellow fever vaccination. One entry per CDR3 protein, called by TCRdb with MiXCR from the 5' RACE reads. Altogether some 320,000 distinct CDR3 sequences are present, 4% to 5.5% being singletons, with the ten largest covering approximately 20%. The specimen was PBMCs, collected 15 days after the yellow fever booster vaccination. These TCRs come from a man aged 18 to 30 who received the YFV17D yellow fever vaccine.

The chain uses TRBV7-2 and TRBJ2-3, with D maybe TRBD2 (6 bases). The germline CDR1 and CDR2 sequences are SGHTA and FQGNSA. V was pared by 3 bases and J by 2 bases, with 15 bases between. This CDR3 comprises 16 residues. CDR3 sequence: CASSFSRDSHTDTQYF. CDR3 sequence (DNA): TGTGCCAGCAGCTTCAGCCGGGACTCTCACACAGATACGCAGTATTTT.

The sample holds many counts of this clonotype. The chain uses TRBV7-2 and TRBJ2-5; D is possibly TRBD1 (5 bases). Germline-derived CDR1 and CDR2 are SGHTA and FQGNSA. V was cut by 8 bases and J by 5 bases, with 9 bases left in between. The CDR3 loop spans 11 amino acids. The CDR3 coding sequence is TGTGCCAGCGTAGGGGCGGAGACCCAGTACTTC. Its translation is CASVGAETQYF.

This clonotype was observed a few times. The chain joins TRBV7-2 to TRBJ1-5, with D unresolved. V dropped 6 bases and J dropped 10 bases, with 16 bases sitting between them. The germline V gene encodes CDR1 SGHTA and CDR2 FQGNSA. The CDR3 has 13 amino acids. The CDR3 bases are TGTGCCAGCAGACCGGACGGTTTCTATCCCCAGCATTTT. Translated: CASRPDGFYPQHF.

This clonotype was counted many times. The CDR3 nucleotides are TGTGCCAGCAGTTTAAGAGACAATAGTGAGCAGTTCTTC. It codes for CASSLRDNSEQFF. The rearrangement links TRBV12-3 or TRBV12-4 to TRBJ2-1; D is uncertain. Trimming cost V 2 bases and J 9 bases, with 11 bases left between them. This CDR3 is built from 13 residues.

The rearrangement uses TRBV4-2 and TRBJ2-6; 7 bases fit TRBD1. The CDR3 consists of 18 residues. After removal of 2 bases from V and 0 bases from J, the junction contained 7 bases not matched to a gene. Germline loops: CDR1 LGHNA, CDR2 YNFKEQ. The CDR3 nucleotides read TGTGCCAGCAGCCAACCGAGGGCAGGGGGCTCTGGGGCCAACGTCCTGACTTTC. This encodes CASSQPRAGGSGANVLTF.

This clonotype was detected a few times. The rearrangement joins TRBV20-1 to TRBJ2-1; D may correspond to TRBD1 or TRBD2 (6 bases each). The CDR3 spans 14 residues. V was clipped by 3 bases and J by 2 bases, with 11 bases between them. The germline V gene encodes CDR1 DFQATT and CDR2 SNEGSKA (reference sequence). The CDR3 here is CSARMGGPYNEQFF. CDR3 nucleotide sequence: TGCAGTGCTAGGATGGGGGGCCCCTACAATGAGCAGTTCTTC.

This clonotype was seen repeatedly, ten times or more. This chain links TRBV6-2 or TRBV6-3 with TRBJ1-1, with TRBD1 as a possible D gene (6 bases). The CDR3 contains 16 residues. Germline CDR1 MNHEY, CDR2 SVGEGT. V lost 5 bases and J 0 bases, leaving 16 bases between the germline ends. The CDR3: CASSTGARVLNTEAFF. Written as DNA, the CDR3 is TGTGCCAGCAGTACGGGGGCCCGTGTGCTGAACACTGAAGCTTTCTTT.

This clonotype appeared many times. CDR3 region: CASSLFIRTDTQYF. Here the CDR3 DNA reads TGTGCCAGCAGCTTATTCATTCGCACAGATACGCAGTATTTT. The V gene is TRBV7-9, the J gene TRBJ2-3; D unresolved. Germline assignment: CDR1 SEHNR and CDR2 FQNEAQ (reference sequence). The CDR3 extends over 14 amino acids. Between the trimmed V and J ends, which lost 2 bases and 1 base, there was a span of 7 bases. The full variable domain, with the rest looked up from reference TRBV7-9 and TRBJ2-3, is DTGVSQNPRHKITKRGQNVTFRCDPISEHNRLYWYRQTLGQGPEFLTYFQNEAQLEKSRLLSDRFSAERPKGSFSTLEIQRTEQGDSAMYLCASSLFIRTDTQYFGPGTRLTVL.

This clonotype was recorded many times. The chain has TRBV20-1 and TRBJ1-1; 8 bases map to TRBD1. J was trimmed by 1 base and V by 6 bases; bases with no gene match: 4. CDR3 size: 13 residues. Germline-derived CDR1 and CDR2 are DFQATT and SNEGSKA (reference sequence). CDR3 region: CSARDRTNTEAFF. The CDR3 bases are TGCAGTGCACGGGACAGGACGAACACTGAAGCTTTCTTT.

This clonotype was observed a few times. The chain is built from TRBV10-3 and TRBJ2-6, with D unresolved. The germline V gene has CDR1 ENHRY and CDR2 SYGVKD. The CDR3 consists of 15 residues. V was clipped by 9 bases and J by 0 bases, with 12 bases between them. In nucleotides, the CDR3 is TGTGCCATAAGGCAAACGAGCTCTGGGGCCAACGTCCTGACTTTC. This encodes CAIRQTSSGANVLTF.

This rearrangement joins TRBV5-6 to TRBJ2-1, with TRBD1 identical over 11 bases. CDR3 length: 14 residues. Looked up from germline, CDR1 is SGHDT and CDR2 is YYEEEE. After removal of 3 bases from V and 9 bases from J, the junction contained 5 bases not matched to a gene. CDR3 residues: CASSSLGQGGEQFF. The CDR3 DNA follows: TGTGCCAGCAGCTCCTTGGGACAGGGGGGTGAGCAGTTCTTC.

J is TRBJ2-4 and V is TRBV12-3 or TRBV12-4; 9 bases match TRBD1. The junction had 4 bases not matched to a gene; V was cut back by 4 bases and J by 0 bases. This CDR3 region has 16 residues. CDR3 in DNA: TGTGCCAGCAGTTCCCGGGACAGGGTAGCCAAAAACATTCAGTACTTC. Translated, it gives CASSSRDRVAKNIQYF.

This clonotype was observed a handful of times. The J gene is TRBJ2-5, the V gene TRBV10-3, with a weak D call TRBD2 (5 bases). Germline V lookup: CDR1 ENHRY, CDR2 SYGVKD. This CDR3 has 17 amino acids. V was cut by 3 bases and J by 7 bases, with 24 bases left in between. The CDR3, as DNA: TGTGCCATCAGTGATGATTCGGCTAGCAAAGACCCCAGGACCCAGTACTTC. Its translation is CAISDDSASKDPRTQYF.

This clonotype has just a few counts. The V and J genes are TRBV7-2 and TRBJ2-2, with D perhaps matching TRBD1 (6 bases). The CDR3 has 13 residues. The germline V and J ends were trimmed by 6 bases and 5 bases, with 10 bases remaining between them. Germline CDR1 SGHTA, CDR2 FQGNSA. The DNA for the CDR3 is TGTGCCAGCAGGTCTACAGGGACCGGGGAGCTGTTTTTT. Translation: CASRSTGTGELFF.

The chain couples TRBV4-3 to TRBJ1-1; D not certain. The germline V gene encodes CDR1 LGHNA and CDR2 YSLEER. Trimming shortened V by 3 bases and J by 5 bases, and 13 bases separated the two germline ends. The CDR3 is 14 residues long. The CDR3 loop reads CASSQQEGGTEAFF. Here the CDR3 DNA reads TGCGCCAGCAGCCAGCAGGAGGGCGGGACTGAAGCTTTCTTT.

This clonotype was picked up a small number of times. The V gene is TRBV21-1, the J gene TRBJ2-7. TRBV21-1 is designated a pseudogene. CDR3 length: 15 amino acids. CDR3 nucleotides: TGTGCCAGCGCGAACCCTTCAGGGGCTCGCTACGAGCAGTACGTC. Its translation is CASANPSGARYEQYV.

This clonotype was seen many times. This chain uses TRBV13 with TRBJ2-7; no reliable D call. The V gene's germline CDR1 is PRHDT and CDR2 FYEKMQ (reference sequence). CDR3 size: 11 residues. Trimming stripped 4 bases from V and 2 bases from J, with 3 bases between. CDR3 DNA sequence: TGTGCCAGCAGCTCCACCTACGAGCAGTACTTC. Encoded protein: CASSSTYEQYF.

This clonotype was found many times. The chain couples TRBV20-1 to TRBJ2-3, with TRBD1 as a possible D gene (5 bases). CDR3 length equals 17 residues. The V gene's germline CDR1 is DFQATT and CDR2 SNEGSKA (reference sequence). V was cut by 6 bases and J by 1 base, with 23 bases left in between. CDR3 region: CSAPPQGVVIGTDTQYF. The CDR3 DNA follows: TGCAGTGCCCCGCCCCAAGGGGTTGTAATCGGCACAGATACGCAGTATTTT.

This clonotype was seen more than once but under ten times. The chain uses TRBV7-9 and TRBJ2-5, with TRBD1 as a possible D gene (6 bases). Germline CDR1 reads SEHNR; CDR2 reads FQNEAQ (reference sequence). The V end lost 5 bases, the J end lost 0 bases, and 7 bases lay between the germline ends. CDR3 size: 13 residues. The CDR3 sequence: CASSNRDQETQYF. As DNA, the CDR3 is TGTGCCAGCAGCAACAGGGACCAAGAGACCCAGTACTTC. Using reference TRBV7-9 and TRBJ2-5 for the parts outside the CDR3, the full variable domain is DTGVSQNPRHKITKRGQNVTFRCDPISEHNRLYWYRQTLGQGPEFLTYFQNEAQLEKSRLLSDRFSAERPKGSFSTLEIQRTEQGDSAMYLCASSNRDQETQYFGPGTRLLVL.